Following are 13 T cell receptor beta chains from one sample sequenced in a study of T-cell reconstitution after alpha-beta-depleted transplantation in children. Unique molecular identifiers were incorporated when the TCRbeta library was constructed. MiXCR, run by TCRdb on the PCR reads, gives a single entry per CDR3 protein. In the table there are roughly 20,000 distinct CDR3 sequences, under 13% of which are singletons. The sequencing here drew on PBMCs from the stem cell graft donor, taken from the stem cell graft. Receptors originate from a human donor who donated a stem cell graft to a child with chronic granulomatous disease.

At least ten counts were recorded for this clonotype. The V gene is TRBV3-1, the J gene TRBJ2-1, with a tentative D call TRBD2 (5 bases). Per the germline V gene, CDR1 is LGHDT and CDR2 is YNNKEL (reference sequence). Trimming left V 3 bases short and J 2 bases short, with 11 bases between. This CDR3 has 15 residues. The CDR3 coding sequence is TGTGCCAGCAGCCACCCCTCCGGGACCTACAATGAGCAGTTCTTC. Amino acid sequence: CASSHPSGTYNEQFF.

This clonotype has ten or more counts. The chain employs TRBV5-1 and TRBJ2-5; no reliable D call. CDR3 size: 11 residues. Per the germline V gene, CDR1 is SGHRS and CDR2 is YFSETQ. Trimming stripped 2 bases from V and 3 bases from J, with 2 bases between. The CDR3 reads CASSLKETQYF. The CDR3, as DNA: TGCGCCAGCAGCTTAAAAGAGACCCAGTACTTC.

The rearrangement uses TRBV2 and TRBJ2-3; 13 nucleotides line up with TRBD2. The CDR3 is 18 residues long. Germline CDR1 and CDR2: SNHLY and FYNNEI. The CDR3 sequence: CTCSPALAGGPTSDTQYF. In nucleotides, the CDR3 is TGTACCTGCAGCCCTGCACTAGCGGGAGGGCCAACGTCAGATACGCAGTATTTT.

This clonotype has at least ten counts. This chain joins TRBV4-2 and TRBJ2-2, with D perhaps TRBD2 (5 bases). From germline, CDR1 is LGHNA and CDR2 YNFKEQ. The CDR3 extends over 18 amino acids. The V and J ends lost 0 bases and 5 bases respectively, with 19 bases between them. The chain's CDR3 is CASSQDHLGSQATGELFF. CDR3 nucleotide sequence: TGTGCCAGCAGCCAAGACCACCTAGGGAGTCAGGCGACCGGGGAGCTGTTTTTT.

This clonotype was counted between two and nine times. The chain carries TRBV6-2 or TRBV6-3 and TRBJ2-6; no reliable D call. Germline V gene lookup returns CDR1 MNHEY and CDR2 SVGEGT. CDR3 length: 16 amino acids. V dropped 2 bases and J dropped 2 bases, with 10 bases sitting between them. CDR3 sequence: CASSYGSSAGANVLTF. Written as DNA, the CDR3 is TGTGCCAGCAGTTACGGAAGTTCAGCTGGGGCCAACGTCCTGACTTTC.

The chain couples TRBV7-2 to TRBJ2-3; no clear D gene. This CDR3 has 14 residues. Per germline, CDR1 SGHTA and CDR2 FQGNSA. V dropped 2 bases and J dropped 0 bases, with 6 bases sitting between them. The CDR3 is CASSLFGSTDTQYF. CDR3 DNA sequence: TGTGCCAGCAGCTTATTCGGTAGCACAGATACGCAGTATTTT.

This clonotype was detected many times. The gene calls are TRBV6-5 and TRBJ1-2, with no clear D. Per the germline V gene, CDR1 is MNHEY and CDR2 is SVGAGI. CDR3 size: 15 residues. V was trimmed by 5 bases and J by 7 bases, leaving 20 bases between them. DNA for the CDR3: TGTGCCAGCAGTCCCTCGGTGTCAGACTTCCTTGGCTACACCTTC. This gives the protein CASSPSVSDFLGYTF.

V is TRBV7-9 and J is TRBJ1-5; 7 positions agree with TRBD1. Germline V gives CDR1 SEHNR, CDR2 FQNEAQ (reference sequence). This CDR3 comprises 14 residues. After removal of 3 bases from V and 4 bases from J, the junction contained 3 bases not matched to a gene. CDR3 bases: TGTGCCAGCAGCTTGGGGACAGTGAATCAGCCCCAGCATTTT. Its translation is CASSLGTVNQPQHF.

Ten or more counts support this clonotype. The V gene is TRBV7-9, the J gene TRBJ2-1, with D uncertain. Trimming left V 1 base short and J 5 bases short, with 6 bases between. The germline gives CDR1 SEHNR, CDR2 FQNEAQ (reference sequence). This CDR3 comprises 13 residues. The CDR3 coding sequence is TGTGCCAGCAGCTTAGGCCAAAACAATGAGCAGTTCTTC. It encodes CASSLGQNNEQFF.

The rearrangement joins TRBV3-1 to TRBJ1-3; D ambiguous. This CDR3 region has 14 residues. Germline CDR1 is LGHDT and CDR2 is YNNKEL (reference sequence). Between the trimmed V and J ends, which lost 1 base and 0 bases, there was a span of 4 bases. The chain's CDR3 is CASSQGDSGNTIYF. As DNA, the CDR3 is TGTGCCAGCAGCCAAGGAGACTCTGGAAACACCATATATTTT.

The sample holds many counts of this clonotype. The chain carries TRBV20-1 and TRBJ2-7; 10 bases agree with TRBD1. Germline CDR1 is DFQATT and CDR2 is SNEGSKA (reference sequence). With 3 bases clipped from V and 4 bases from J, the junction kept 6 bases outside the gene matches. CDR3 length: 14 amino acids. The CDR3 nucleotides read TGCAGTGCTAGGACAGGGGGCTTTTCATACGAGCAGTACTTC. As protein: CSARTGGFSYEQYF.

In its sample, this clonotype was seen many times. CDR3 amino acids: CASSLGRWGILNTEAFF. CDR3 sequence (DNA): TGTGCCAGCAGCTTAGGTCGATGGGGTATACTGAACACTGAAGCTTTCTTT. This chain joins TRBV11-2 and TRBJ1-1; no reliable D call. V was trimmed by 1 base and J by 0 bases, leaving 15 bases between them. The CDR3 sequence is 17 residues long. Germline values: CDR1 SGHAT, CDR2 FQNNGV. Full variable domain (outside the CDR3, taken from reference TRBV11-2 and TRBJ1-1): EAGVAQSPRYKIIEKRQSVAFWCNPISGHATLYWYQQILGQGPKLLIQFQNNGVVDDSQLPKDRFSAERLKGVDSTLKIQPAKLEDSAVYLCASSLGRWGILNTEAFFGQGTRLTVV.

The chain carries TRBV5-2 and TRBJ2-5; the D call of TRBD1 is as the table states it, not checked on the DNA. TRBV5-2 is noted as a pseudogene. This CDR3 contains 15 residues. CDR3 sequence reads: CAMGPGDRGKETQYF. CDR3 sequence (DNA): TGTGCCATGGGCCCCGGGGACAGGGGGAAAGAGACCCAGTACTTC.